Reported below is one T cell receptor beta chain. Its antigen is not yet known. There are no base qualities to consult, and no much larger clone falls within one base. The method was the immunoSEQ multiplex PCR assay. A mixture of 60 forward primers for TCR Vbeta segments and 13 reverse primers for TCR Jbeta segments was used in the multiplex PCR. The CDR3 region of rearranged TCR beta genes was amplified from genomic DNA with a multiplex PCR assay. The amplified TCR beta libraries were sequenced on the Illumina HiSeq System as 87-base-pair reads. As for the original processing: A later analysis counted some 80 million unique TCR beta chains across the 640 or so repertoires, and 9 million to 14 million of these chains were shared by at least two donors. Raw reads were error-corrected and collapsed into unique sequences with a nearest-neighbor algorithm that merged closely related sequences to remove PCR and sequencing errors. CDR3 sequences were aligned to IMGT reference sequences to assign V, D and J gene segments. For a sequence to be retained, a match of at least six nucleotides was required to both a V gene segment and a J gene segment. A rearrangement was called productive if the CDR3 had no stop codons and remained in frame with V and J, and every other rearrangement was called non-productive. Following IMGT convention, CDR3 was defined as the stretch from the second conserved V-encoded cysteine to the conserved J-encoded phenylalanine. The earlier analysis of 450 to 750 of the donors excluded any sequence lacking an unambiguous match to a single V gene segment. An earlier analysis of 587 of the donors called V segments functional above 56.7% productive rearrangements and segregating when the between-donor standard deviation exceeded 5%. A statistical classification framework was built for diagnosing cytomegalovirus status from the catalog of TCR beta chain sequences. In a later analysis, TCR nucleotide sequences were compared against IMGT/GENE-DB human TR gene sequences so that V and J genes could be assigned. A later analysis assigned CDR3 sequences and most-parsimonious VDJ recombination scenarios with the TCRdist pipeline. In a later analysis, each TCR beta chain was defined by its CDR3 amino acid sequence together with its V-gene family, and reads without a unique V-gene family were excluded. A later analysis removed 550 to 700 highly shared, low-generation-probability nucleotide sequences to deal with suspected cross-contamination and a sequencing artifact. In a later analysis, a clonal expansion index was calculated for each public chain from normalized within-repertoire ranks of inferred template counts. In a later analysis, generation probabilities were computed using a VDJ recombination model fitted to out-of-frame rearrangements, and the results were checked against IGoR. A later analysis scored TCR-TCR, TCR-HLA and TCR-CMV co-occurrence with hypergeometric tests, applying a repertoire-size bias correction to TCR pairs. False discovery rates were estimated in a later analysis by permuting HLA or CMV assignments 20 times. In a later analysis, co-occurring TCRs were grouped using DBSCAN, with TCRdist sequence similarity added in when clustering inside HLA-allele-positive subsets. For co-occurrence clustering, repertoires with fewer than 30,000 or more than 120,000 public chains were excluded, along with a handful of repertoires with anomalous nucleotide sharing. Sourced from immuneACCESS, this table was stored by TCRdb with only in-frame sequences that have V and J called. A share of the clones is absent; for the studies checked, an unresolved V gene accounts for under half, and the remainder has no known explanation. The V and J calls and clone size are taken from that table; D and trimming were inferred from the DNA. The sample table holds about 62,000 clones, of which roughly 80% were seen once. The ten top clones hold about 3.2% of the sample.

The cohort comprised 666 healthy bone marrow donors. At the time of sampling, all cohort members were nominally healthy, though unrecorded immune exposures were likely present. The donor tested CMV seronegative, placing the donor among the roughly 400 seronegative members of the cohort. Every donor gave a peripheral blood sample, and the peripheral blood mononuclear cells from that sample were used for TCR beta sequencing. The Qiagen DNeasy Blood Extraction Kit was used to extract genomic DNA from the blood cell samples. The data originate from a study of cytomegalovirus exposure and HLA in healthy donors (dated by TCRdb to about 2017). Describing the broader study: An earlier analysis of approximately 640 of the donors reported 250 to 350 Gb of sequence data and 117 million unique TCR beta sequences from 150 million to 200 million T cells. HLA typing included class I and class II loci at four-digit resolution. A later genetic analysis took genome-wide SNP genotypes for about 55% of the roughly 670 donors and used that subset as a discovery cohort. Using immunosequencing, the study profiled T cell repertoires from 550 to 750 subjects and related those repertoires to cytomegalovirus serostatus. An early release that covered about 600 HLA-typed donors contained around 300 gigabases of sequencing data and 70 million to 100 million unique TCR sequences. The study was designed to test whether signatures of past pathogen exposure could be identified by cataloging public T cell receptors. The study combined high-throughput TCR immunosequencing, statistical association of individual TCRs with disease status, and machine learning to predict cytomegalovirus infection status. All discovery cohort repertoires had been generated using a single sequencing platform. Five DR-DQ haplotypes were treated as single units for association and clustering because of strong linkage in the cohort. Typing coverage differed by locus: A, B, C, DRB1 and DQB1 were typed in roughly 629-630 donors, DQA1 in 500 to 550, DPA1 in around 580, and DPB1 in about 450. Donor age, sex, ethnicity and CMV serostatus were compiled alongside the repertoire data. An earlier analysis of roughly 600 of the donors used high-throughput TCR beta sequencing to judge whether each TCR beta V gene segment behaved as functional or pseudogenic. Among the roughly 410 genotyped donors, around 81% belonged to the genetic ancestry cluster associated with self-reported Caucasian donors. Rather than using new phenotypic data, the later analysis identified candidate immune exposures from TCR beta sequences and from how often those sequences occurred across donors. A later analysis re-examined previously published TCR beta repertoires from roughly 720 donors and added high-resolution HLA genotyping to investigate patterns of TCR occurrence. Along with the roughly 700-subject first cohort, a separate validation cohort of over a hundred different subjects was used. On average, about 200,000 unique TCR beta nucleotide sequences were sequenced per donor among a few hundred genotyped donors of the cohort, with 15% to 20% of those sequences being non-productive. Overall results and qualifications from the work: CMV serostatus was the only immune exposure information available for the cohort. Roughly 17 rarely observed V segments, including chromosome 9 orphons, were excluded from the earlier analysis of several hundred of the donors because counts were too low. Strong co-occurrence of HLA alleles, especially DR and DQ, made assigning TCR associations to individual alleles difficult. Linkage disequilibrium might explain the correlated functional status among segregating V segments, but an unknown experimental factor could not be ruled out. A later analysis found that most CMV-associated TCR beta chains appeared HLA-restricted, with HLA associations seemingly driven largely by CMV exposure. In a later genetic analysis, fewer N-insertions in productive TCRs were reported among donors in an Asian-associated ancestry cluster than the roughly 700-donor mean. According to the authors, the approach could potentially be generalized to other disease states and immunological phenotypes. In vitro tests confirmed that a few of the cytomegalovirus-associated TCR beta chains recognize cytomegalovirus antigens. In this cohort, only TCR beta chains were sequenced, and detectable features were limited by the absence of alpha or paired-chain data. A further reported finding was that TCR beta sequences accurately predicted the HLA-A and HLA-B alleles for most subjects in the first cohort. Most TCR sequences were seen in very few donors, while some public TCRs were found in many individuals. V-gene and J-gene trimming of TCR beta chains was associated with a missense DCLRE1C variant in a later genetic analysis, and the association was replicated in an independent cohort. Sequencing depth was assumed to be roughly uniform across donors in the presence/absence analyses, though that assumption may not hold. Because HLA typing was unavailable for some donors at each locus, only the typed subset was used in association tests. The study gave a list of more than 150 TCR beta chains associated with cytomegalovirus. Because the 87-base-pair reads could not distinguish some IMGT-functional V segments, including TRBV6-2 and TRBV6-3, those segments were excluded. In a later analysis, TCR association rates were found to vary across HLA loci, with the most associated TCRs seen for DRB1 alleles and the fewest for HLA-C alleles. The classifier was reported to diagnose cytomegalovirus status with high specificity and sensitivity in both the original cohort and the validation cohort. According to a later analysis, parvovirus B19, influenza, CMV and Epstein-Barr virus appeared linked to several top co-occurrence clusters. A cluster of highly shared sequence variants was judged likely to be a technical artifact of the sequencing pipeline. Broadly in line with IMGT annotations, most TCR beta V segments showed up in productive rearrangements about 90% or about 30% of the time in an earlier analysis of several hundred of the donors. Compared with equally common non-associated chains, HLA-associated TCR beta chains in a later analysis were more clonally expanded and had lower generation probabilities. In a later analysis, 16,951 TCR beta sequences were associated with specific HLA alleles at a false discovery rate of 0.05.

The germline V end is reduced by 4 bases and the J end by 8 bases; junction bases left unmatched: 10. Inclusive of the bounding cysteine and phenylalanine, the CDR3 is 15 residues long. Only CDR3 DNA is held: 45 bases, read in frame from base 1. CDR1 and CDR2, looked up from the germline V gene, are MGHRA and YSYEKL. The source material was PBMCs. The rearranged segments are TRBV4-1 and TRBJ2-1, with 8 bases in between that match TRBD2. This receptor was taken from a woman in her 30s in good health and CMV-seronegative. The CDR3 has the sequence CASSLGTSDGDEQFF. The bases are TGCGCCAGCAGCCTAGGGACTAGTGACGGGGATGAGCAGTTCTTC.